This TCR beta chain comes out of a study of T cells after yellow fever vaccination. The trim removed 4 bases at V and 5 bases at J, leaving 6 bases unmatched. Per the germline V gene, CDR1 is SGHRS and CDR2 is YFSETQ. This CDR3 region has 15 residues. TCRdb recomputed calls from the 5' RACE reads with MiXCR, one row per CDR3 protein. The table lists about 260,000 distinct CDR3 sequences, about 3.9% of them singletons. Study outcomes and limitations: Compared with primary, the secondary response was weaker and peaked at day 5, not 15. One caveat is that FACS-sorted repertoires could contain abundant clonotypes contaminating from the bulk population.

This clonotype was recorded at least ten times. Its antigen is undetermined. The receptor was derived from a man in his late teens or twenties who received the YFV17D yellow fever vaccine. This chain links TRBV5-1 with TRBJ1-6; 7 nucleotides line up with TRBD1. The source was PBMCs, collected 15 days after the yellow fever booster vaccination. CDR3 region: CASSPGQSDNSPLHF. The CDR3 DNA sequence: TGCGCCAGCAGCCCGGGACAGTCAGATAATTCACCCCTCCACTTT.